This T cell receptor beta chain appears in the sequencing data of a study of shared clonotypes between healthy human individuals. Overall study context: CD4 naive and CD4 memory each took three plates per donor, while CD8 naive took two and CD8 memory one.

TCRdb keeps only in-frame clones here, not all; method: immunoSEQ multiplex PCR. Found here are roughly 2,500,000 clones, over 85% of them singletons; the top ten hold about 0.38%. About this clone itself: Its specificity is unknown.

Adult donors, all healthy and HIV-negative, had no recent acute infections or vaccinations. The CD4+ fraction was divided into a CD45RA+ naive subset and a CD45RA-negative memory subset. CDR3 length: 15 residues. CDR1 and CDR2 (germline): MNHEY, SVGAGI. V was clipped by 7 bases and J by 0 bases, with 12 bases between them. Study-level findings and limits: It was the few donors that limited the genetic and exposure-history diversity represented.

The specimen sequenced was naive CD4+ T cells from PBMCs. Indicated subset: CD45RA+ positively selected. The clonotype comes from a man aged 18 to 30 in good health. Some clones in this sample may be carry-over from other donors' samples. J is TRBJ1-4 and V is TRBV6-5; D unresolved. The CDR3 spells CASKNGGATNEKLFF. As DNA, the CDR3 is TGTGCCAGCAAAAACGGAGGTGCAACTAATGAAAAACTGTTTTTT.